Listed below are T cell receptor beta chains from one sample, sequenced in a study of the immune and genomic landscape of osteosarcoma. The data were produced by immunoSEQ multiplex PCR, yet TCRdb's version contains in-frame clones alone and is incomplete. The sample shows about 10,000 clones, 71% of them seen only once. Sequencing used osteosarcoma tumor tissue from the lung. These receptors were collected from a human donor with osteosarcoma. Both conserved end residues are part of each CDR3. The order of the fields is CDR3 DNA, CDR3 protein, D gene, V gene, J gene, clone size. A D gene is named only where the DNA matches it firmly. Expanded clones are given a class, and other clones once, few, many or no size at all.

TGTGCCAGCAGCCCGTGGAGCGGGAACACCGGGGAGCTGTTTTTT	CASSPWSGNTGELFF	.	TRBV11-2	TRBJ2-2	.
TGCGCCAGCAGCACCCTAGGGACTAGCGGGAGTACAGATACGCAGTATTTT	CASSTLGTSGSTDTQYF	TRBD2	TRBV5-1	TRBJ2-3	.
TGCGCCAGCAGCCAAGACGCCGGGACTAGCGGGAGGGTTTACACCGGGGAGCTGTTTTTT	CASSQDAGTSGRVYTGELFF	TRBD2	TRBV4-1	TRBJ2-2	.
TGTGCCAGCAGTTACTCGACCAGGAAAGAGCAGTTCTTC	CASSYSTRKEQFF	.	TRBV6-6	TRBJ2-1	.
TGTGCCAGCAGCCCCCCTCACGGCGGCTGGGGGGGAGCGGGATACGAGCAGTACTTC	CASSPPHGGWGGAGYEQYF	TRBD2	TRBV7-9	TRBJ2-7	.
TGTGCCAGCAGTGACACAGGGGGCGCTGGGGCCAACGTCCTGACTTTC	CASSDTGGAGANVLTF	TRBD1	TRBV6-4	TRBJ2-6	.
TGTGCCAGTAGCTTAGATTGGGTCTATGGCTACACCTTC	CASSLDWVYGYTF	.	TRBV19	TRBJ1-2	.
TGTGCCAGCAGCTTCGGACAGGGAGGTGAAAAACTGTTTTTT	CASSFGQGGEKLFF	TRBD1	TRBV5-8	TRBJ1-4	.
TGTGCCAGCAGCTTAGGTGTCAACTACGAGCGGTACTTC	CASSLGVNYERYF	.	TRBV7-2	TRBJ2-7	few
TGTGCCAGCAGCCAGCTAGGGACAGGGGACGGGGAGCTGTTTTTT	CASSQLGTGDGELFF	TRBD1	TRBV14	TRBJ2-2	.
TGTGCCAGCAGCTTGGTATTAGCAGGAGGCTACAATGAGCAGTTCTTC	CASSLVLAGGYNEQFF	.	TRBV5-6	TRBJ2-1	medium-sized
TGTGCCAGCAGCATAAGGACCCCCTATGAGCAGTTCTTC	CASSIRTPYEQFF	.	TRBV7-6	TRBJ2-1	once
TGTGCCAGCGGACTGGGACTAGCGGGAAGGAAAGAGACCCAGTACTTC	CASGLGLAGRKETQYF	TRBD2	TRBV7-8	TRBJ2-5	few
TGTGCCAGCACGATTGGACTAAACTACGAGCAGTACTTC	CASTIGLNYEQYF	.	TRBV6-5	TRBJ2-7	few
TGTGCCAGCAGTTTGGCGGCTGGCACAGATACGCAGTATTTT	CASSLAAGTDTQYF	.	TRBV27	TRBJ2-3	.
TGTGCCAGCAGTGAAGGGACTAGCGGGAGTTACGAGCAGTACTTC	CASSEGTSGSYEQYF	TRBD2	TRBV6-1	TRBJ2-7	.
TGTGCCAGCAGCCGATGGGGTCAGGGGACTGGTCGGGAGACCCAGTACTTC	CASSRWGQGTGRETQYF	.	TRBV7-3	TRBJ2-5	.
TGTGCCAGTAGTGGGCTAGCGGGAGGTGTCGGGGAGCTGTTTTTT	CASSGLAGGVGELFF	TRBD2	TRBV19	TRBJ2-2	.
TGTGCCAGCACCGGGTTTCGCGGGAGCTCCTACAATGAGCAGTTCTTC	CASTGFRGSSYNEQFF	TRBD2	TRBV7-9	TRBJ2-1	.
TGCAGCGTAAAGGGGGGGACAGAGGGCTTAAAGACCCAGTACTTC	CSVKGGTEGLKTQYF	.	TRBV29-1	TRBJ2-5	.
TGTGCCAGCAGCTTGGGCGGGCAGGGAGGAACTTCCTACGAGCAGTACTTC	CASSLGGQGGTSYEQYF	.	TRBV5-6	TRBJ2-7	large
TGTGCCAGCAGTACCATTTTCGGGGGCACAGATACGCAGTATTTT	CASSTIFGGTDTQYF	.	TRBV28	TRBJ2-3	few
TGTGCCAGCAGCTCGACGACAGGGAGCACTGAAGCTTTCTTT	CASSSTTGSTEAFF	TRBD1	TRBV11-2	TRBJ1-1	.
TGTGCCAGCAGCTTCGGAGGTAGACAGGGTGAGCAGTTCTTC	CASSFGGRQGEQFF	TRBD1	TRBV7-8	TRBJ2-1	medium-sized
TGTGCCAACTCCCCGGGACAGGGGGATCGGGAGCAGTTCTTC	CANSPGQGDREQFF	TRBD1	TRBV10-3	TRBJ2-1	.
TGTGCCAGCAGCCCCGCAGCTAATGAAAAACTGTTTTTT	CASSPAANEKLFF	.	TRBV7-9	TRBJ1-4	.
TGTGCCAGCAGTTTAGGACTAACAGGGGGCCTCCCCTACGAGCAGTACTTC	CASSLGLTGGLPYEQYF	TRBD1	TRBV27	TRBJ2-7	.
TGTGCCAGGGAAAAGGCGGGAGGAGAAAGCGAGCAGTACTTC	CAREKAGGESEQYF	TRBD2	TRBV2	TRBJ2-7	.
TGCAGCGCCTACTGGACCACCTACGAGCAGTACTTC	CSAYWTTYEQYF	.	TRBV29-1	TRBJ2-7	.
TGTGCCAGCAGCTTAGCAGGGAACCTAAATCAGCCCCAGCATTTT	CASSLAGNLNQPQHF	.	TRBV7-9	TRBJ1-5	.
TGTGCCAGCAGCGAAGCCGCTCATAGCGGCTCCTACGAGCAGTACTTC	CASSEAAHSGSYEQYF	.	TRBV4-2	TRBJ2-7	.
TGTGCTAGCAGCCCGAGACTAGTAACGGTCTACGAGCAGTACTTC	CASSPRLVTVYEQYF	.	TRBV7-7	TRBJ2-7	.
TGCAGCGTTGGCCAGGACTATGGCTACACCTTC	CSVGQDYGYTF	.	TRBV29-1	TRBJ1-2	once
TGTGCCAGCAGCCCTTTTCATGGGAGCTCCTACGAGCAGTACTTC	CASSPFHGSSYEQYF	.	TRBV7-3	TRBJ2-7	medium-sized
TGTGCCAGCTCCTCCGGGGGAGTCGGCTACGAGCAGTACTTC	CASSSGGVGYEQYF	.	TRBV5-5	TRBJ2-7	.
TGTGCCAGCAGCTTTACACAGGGTAATGAGCAGTTCTTC	CASSFTQGNEQFF	.	TRBV7-6	TRBJ2-1	.
TGTGCCATCAGACTCGACAGGGTGAACACTGAAGCTTTCTTT	CAIRLDRVNTEAFF	TRBD1	TRBV10-3	TRBJ1-1	.
TGTGCCAGCAGGGAGACAGTTGATTCACCCCTCCACTTT	CASRETVDSPLHF	.	TRBV6-1	TRBJ1-6	.
TGTGCCAGCAGCGTAGAGGTAGACAGGCCCCTTGGCTACACCTTC	CASSVEVDRPLGYTF	.	TRBV9	TRBJ1-2	.
TGTGCCAGCAGCGCTCAGGGTGGGGAAACTGAAGCTTTCTTT	CASSAQGGETEAFF	.	TRBV11-1	TRBJ1-1	.
TGCGCCAGCAGCCACTCCGGGACTAGCACTCTTCCTGAGCAGTTCTTC	CASSHSGTSTLPEQFF	TRBD2	TRBV4-1	TRBJ2-1	.
TGTGCCAGCAGCGTCGACGGGATAGCAGATACGCAGTATTTT	CASSVDGIADTQYF	.	TRBV9	TRBJ2-3	few
TGTGCCAGCAGTTCGGAGGGGCGCTCCTACGAGCAGTACTTC	CASSSEGRSYEQYF	.	TRBV28	TRBJ2-7	.
TGTGCCAGCTGTTTATTCGGGTGGGACTGGGAGGGGAATTCACCCCTCCACTTT	CASCLFGWDWEGNSPLHF	.	TRBV27	TRBJ1-6	few
TGTGCCAGCAGCTTACGGGGCTTACGGGCGAACACCGGGGAGCTGTTTTTT	CASSLRGLRANTGELFF	.	TRBV7-9	TRBJ2-2	.
TGTGCCAGCAGCGTAGGACTAGCGGCCACAGATACGCAGTATTTT	CASSVGLAATDTQYF	TRBD2	TRBV9	TRBJ2-3	.